The source of this T cell receptor (beta chain) is a study of Graves' ophthalmopathy and Graves' hyperthyroidism. Excluded were patients with other autoimmune diseases, uncontrolled infections, pregnancy or lactation. Diagnoses were established from clinical symptoms, serum thyroxine, TRAb, thyroid ultrasound and orbital computed tomography. Study-level findings and limits: This model predicted ophthalmopathy progression (sensitivity about 67%, specificity 72% to 80%).

Germline V gene sequence: CDR1 SEHNR, CDR2 FQNEAQ (reference sequence). The CDR3 sequence is 14 residues long. With regard to this clonotype: Its antigen is not known. At one end the junction does not follow the germline gene, possibly because of a read error.

TCR beta CDR3 amplification used RNA transcripts. The authors performed first-round RT-PCR with HTBI primers and then a second-round multiplex PCR. One entry per CDR3 protein results from TCRdb running MiXCR on the multiplex PCR reads. Of hundreds of thousands of distinct CDR3 sequences in the sample, roughly 41% were seen once. The sequenced material came from peripheral blood. The clonotype originates from an adult man with Graves' ophthalmopathy. The genes are TRBV7-9 and TRBJ2-7, with a possible D match to TRBD2 (6 bases). The CDR3 region has the DNA TGTTCCAGTAGTATCTTGGGGGGTTCCTACGAGCAGTACTTC. Translating gives CSSSILGGSYEQYF.